The 8 T cell receptor beta chains given below trace back to one sample, sequenced in a study of cytomegalovirus exposure and HLA in healthy donors. The PCR was carried out with 60 Vbeta primers and 13 Jbeta primers. The method was immunoSEQ multiplex PCR; TCRdb's version includes in-frame clones alone and lacks a portion of them. Among 100,000 to 150,000 clones listed, approximately 73% were seen once. Sequences were obtained from PBMCs. All receptors come from a man in his sixties in good health and CMV-seropositive.

This chain uses TRBV30 with TRBJ2-5; unclear D gene. V gave up 3 bases and J gave up 5 bases, with 13 bases separating them. Per the germline V gene, CDR1 is GTSNPN and CDR2 is SVGIG (reference sequence). The CDR3 has 13 amino acids. CDR3 amino acids: CAWRPPMRETQYF. The CDR3 region has the DNA TGTGCCTGGAGACCCCCGATGCGGGAGACCCAGTACTTC.

The chain is built from TRBV6-1 and TRBJ1-2, with D unresolved. This CDR3 has 12 amino acids. With 3 bases removed from V and 6 bases from J, the gap between germline ends came to 8 bases. From germline, CDR1 is MNHNS and CDR2 SASEGT. The CDR3 sequence: CASSERWDGYTF. DNA for the CDR3: TGTGCCAGCAGTGAGAGGTGGGATGGCTACACCTTC.

The rearrangement links TRBV30 to TRBJ1-1, with D perhaps TRBD1 (6 bases). Trimming cost V 3 bases and J 0 bases, with 14 bases left between them. CDR1 is GTSNPN, CDR2 SVGIG, per germline (reference sequence). The CDR3 loop spans 15 amino acids. The CDR3 region is CAWSGAGDMNTEAFF. In DNA form, the CDR3 reads TGTGCCTGGAGCGGTGCAGGGGATATGAACACTGAAGCTTTCTTT.

The rearrangement uses TRBV9 and TRBJ1-4; possibly TRBD1 for D (6 bases). The V end was cut by 0 bases, the J end by 7 bases, with 10 bases between. Per the germline V gene, CDR1 is SGDLS and CDR2 is YYNGEE. The CDR3 runs to 14 residues. The CDR3 DNA sequence: TGTGCCAGCAGCGTAGAACAGGGTGGTGAAAAACTGTTTTTT. Translating gives CASSVEQGGEKLFF.

The CDR3 coding sequence is TGTGCCAGCAGCGCTAGGACTAGCGGGGGGCAAGAGACCCAGTACTTC. Its translation is CASSARTSGGQETQYF. The chain carries TRBV9 and TRBJ2-5, with 14 bases identical to TRBD2. The CDR3 consists of 16 residues. Losses at the gene ends were 3 bases for V and 2 bases for J; bases not matched to a gene: 3. The germline V gene has CDR1 SGDLS and CDR2 YYNGEE.

The V gene is TRBV12-5, the J gene TRBJ2-3, with a possible D match to TRBD2 (6 bases). Germline values: CDR1 LGHNT, CDR2 FRNRAP. The V end lost 0 bases, the J end lost 0 bases, and 16 bases lay between the germline ends. The CDR3 is made up of 18 amino acids. In DNA, the CDR3 is TGTGCTAGTGGTTTGGTACGGGCGGGGATATTTAGCACAGATACGCAGTATTTT. Its translation is CASGLVRAGIFSTDTQYF. The full variable domain, completed using reference TRBV12-5 and TRBJ2-3, is DARVTQTPRHKVTEMGQEVTMRCQPILGHNTVFWYRQTMMQGLELLAYFRNRAPLDDSGMPKDRFSAEMPDATLATLKIQPSEPRDSAVYFCASGLVRAGIFSTDTQYFGPGTRLTVL.

Points on this clone: Other DNA sequences of this sample code for an identical CDR3. The chain uses TRBV5-1 and TRBJ2-5, with D tentatively TRBD1 (5 bases). The CDR3 spans 14 residues. Trimming took off 1 base at V and 5 bases at J, with 12 bases between the two ends. CDR1 SGHRS and CDR2 YFSETQ come from the germline V gene. CDR3 sequence: CASSLTGSRETQYF. As DNA, the CDR3 is TGCGCCAGCAGCTTGACAGGCTCGCGGGAGACCCAGTACTTC.

This chain links TRBV27 with TRBJ2-7, with 7 bases identical to TRBD2. Unmatched junction bases numbered 13, after V lost 8 bases and J lost 0 bases. CDR3 length equals 16 residues. The germline V gene encodes CDR1 MNHEY and CDR2 SMNVEV (reference sequence). The CDR3: CASGSPLATSSYEQYF. Written as DNA, the CDR3 is TGTGCCAGCGGCTCCCCACTAGCGACGAGCTCCTACGAGCAGTACTTC.